This T cell receptor (beta chain) was profiled in a study of TIL therapy for anti-PD-1-resistant metastatic lung cancer. On this clone itself: Its antigen is currently unknown.

The libraries were made with immunoSEQ v3. Data came from immunoSEQ multiplex PCR; TCRdb stores just in-frame clones and leaves some out. This repertoire shows over 20,000 clones, over 55% found once; its top ten account for 7% to 9.5%. This CDR3 has 14 residues. From germline, CDR1 is MNHNY and CDR2 SVGAGI (reference sequence). V was pared by 6 bases and J by 6 bases, with 18 bases between. Time point reported: pre-treatment sample, taken before nivolumab and TIL therapy. Pleural nodules or supraclavicular lymph nodes made up most of the excised metastases sampled. Points from the study as a whole: Compared with baseline intratumoral T cells, expanded TIL cultures were more clonal and less diverse (roughly 6% vs 31%).

The sample was tumor tissue, taken at baseline. V gene TRBV6-6 combines with J gene TRBJ2-7; D perhaps matches TRBD2 (6 bases). The origin of this receptor is a person aged 25 to 80 with non-small cell lung cancer. CDR3 sequence reads: CASSLSMGGGEQYF. CDR3 nucleotides: TGTGCCAGCAGCCTATCCATGGGAGGAGGCGAGCAGTACTTC.